What follows are 19 T cell receptor beta chains derived from one specimen sequenced in a study of cytomegalovirus exposure and HLA in healthy donors. This table comes from immunoSEQ multiplex PCR, and its TCRdb copy is limited to in-frame clones, with some not included. The sample includes around 160,000 clones, less than 95% of them seen just once. Sequencing input: PBMCs. All receptors come from a woman under 30 in good health and CMV-seropositive.

The V gene is TRBV7-9, the J gene TRBJ1-1; the match to TRBD1 covers 7 bases. Germline CDR1 SEHNR, CDR2 FQNEAQ (reference sequence). V lost 1 base to trimming and J lost 4 bases; unmatched junction nucleotides: 12. This CDR3 is 17 amino acids long. In nucleotides, the CDR3 is TGTGCCAGCAGCTTAGAAGGTAGAAGGGGGCTGGGCACTGAAGCTTTCTTT. It translates to CASSLEGRRGLGTEAFF.

CDR3 sequence reads: CASSQDGIHTQYF. CDR3 nucleotides: TGCGCCAGCAGCCAAGATGGCATCCATACGCAGTATTTT. The chain carries TRBV4-1 and TRBJ2-3; D gene ambiguous. Germline V gene sequence: CDR1 MGHRA, CDR2 YSYEKL. V gave up 0 bases and J gave up 7 bases, with 8 bases separating them. The CDR3 runs to 13 residues.

The V and J genes are TRBV4-1 and TRBJ1-2, with D possibly matching TRBD1 (6 bases). Germline CDR1 and CDR2: MGHRA and YSYEKL. Trimming stripped 0 bases from V and 2 bases from J, with 16 bases between. This CDR3 has 17 residues. For the CDR3, the DNA is TGCGCCAGCAGCCAAGATCCCGGCAGGGGATTAAACTATGGCTACACCTTC. This translates into CASSQDPGRGLNYGYTF.

The chain links TRBV9 to TRBJ1-2; D ambiguous. This CDR3 spans 13 amino acids. Germline CDR1 and CDR2: SGDLS and YYNGEE. Trimming took 0 bases from V and 8 from J, leaving 11 bases between them. CDR3 bases: TGTGCCAGCAGCGTAGATTGGACTCCCGGCTACACCTTC. Translation gives CASSVDWTPGYTF.

J is TRBJ1-2 and V is TRBV5-4, with 7 nucleotides matching TRBD1. The ends lost 4 bases at V and 4 bases at J; junction bases unmatched: 4. CDR1 SGHNT and CDR2 YYREEE come from the germline V gene (reference sequence). This CDR3 has 13 residues. The CDR3 loop is CASSPGQLYGYTF. The DNA for the CDR3 is TGTGCCAGCAGCCCGGGACAGCTCTATGGCTACACCTTC.

V and J are TRBV2 and TRBJ2-7, with 10 bases that match TRBD2. Germline assignment: CDR1 SNHLY and CDR2 FYNNEI. V was clipped by 5 bases and J by 0 bases; unmatched bases: 7. There are 16 residues in the CDR3. This CDR3 reads CASSRTLAGASYEQYF. DNA of the CDR3: TGTGCCAGCAGTCGGACGCTAGCGGGAGCCTCCTACGAGCAGTACTTC.

The chain joins TRBV30 to TRBJ1-1, with D tentatively TRBD1 (5 bases). Germline V gene data show CDR1 as GTSNPN and CDR2 as SVGIG (reference sequence). Trimming took 0 bases from V and 1 from J, leaving 9 bases between them. This CDR3 has 14 residues. The chain's CDR3 is CAWSVLGGNTEAFF. In DNA form, the CDR3 reads TGTGCCTGGAGTGTACTCGGGGGGAACACTGAAGCTTTCTTT. The full variable domain, its missing parts supplied by reference TRBV30 and TRBJ1-1, is SQTIHQWPATLVQPVGSPLSLECTVEGTSNPNLYWYRQAAGRGLQLLFYSVGIGQISSEVPQNLSASRPQDRQFILSSKKLLLSDSGFYLCAWSVLGGNTEAFFGQGTRLTVV.

The chain combines TRBV11-2 with TRBJ2-5, with 8 bases aligning to TRBD1. Germline loops: CDR1 SGHAT, CDR2 FQNNGV. The ends lost 3 bases at V and 5 bases at J; junction bases unmatched: 14. There are 17 residues in the CDR3. CDR3: CASSFGALAGGYETQYF. In nucleotides, the CDR3 is TGTGCCAGCAGCTTTGGAGCCCTCGCAGGGGGCTATGAGACCCAGTACTTC.

J is TRBJ2-5 and V is TRBV7-6; tentatively, D is TRBD2 (6 bases). CDR1 and CDR2 (germline): SGHVS, FNYEAQ. CDR3 length equals 15 residues. The ends were cut back, 5 bases at V and 5 bases at J, with 18 bases in the middle. CDR3 nucleotides: TGTGCCAGCAGCCAATCGACGGGGGTGGGGGAGACCCAGTACTTC. As protein: CASSQSTGVGETQYF. Filled out from reference TRBV7-6 and TRBJ2-5, the complete variable domain reads GAGVSQSPRYKVTKRGQDVALRCDPISGHVSLYWYRQALGQGPEFLTYFNYEAQQDKSGLPNDRFSAERPEGSISTLTIQRTEQRDSAMYRCASSQSTGVGETQYFGPGTRLLVL.

The rearrangement joins TRBV19 to TRBJ2-3; tentatively, D is TRBD1 (6 bases). V was pared by 6 bases and J by 3 bases, with 10 bases between. Germline CDR1 reads LNHDA; CDR2 reads SQIVND (reference sequence). This CDR3 spans 13 amino acids. The CDR3 region is CASRQGGTDTQYF. The DNA of the CDR3 is TGTGCCAGTAGACAGGGTGGGACAGATACGCAGTATTTT.

The chain joins TRBV10-3 to TRBJ2-1, with D tentatively TRBD1 (6 bases). This CDR3 has 13 residues. The V end lost 4 bases, the J end lost 7 bases, and 11 bases lay between the germline ends. Germline CDR1 and CDR2: ENHRY and SYGVKD. CDR3 in amino acids: CAISAGALNEQFF. CDR3 nucleotide sequence: TGTGCCATCAGTGCAGGGGCTCTGAATGAGCAGTTCTTC.

This rearrangement joins TRBV13 to TRBJ2-5; D unclear. This CDR3 is built from 11 residues. Per the germline V gene, CDR1 is PRHDT and CDR2 is FYEKMQ (reference sequence). The ends were cut back, 3 bases at V and 5 bases at J, with 4 bases in the middle. CDR3 DNA: TGTGCCAGCAGCTTTGCGGAGACCCAGTACTTC. Translation gives CASSFAETQYF.

The chain combines TRBV10-3 with TRBJ2-2, with a possible D match to TRBD1 (6 bases). CDR1 and CDR2 from the germline V gene are ENHRY and SYGVKD. The CDR3 has 17 residues. The V end lost 10 bases, the J end lost 0 bases, and 21 bases lay between the germline ends. Here the CDR3 reads CATAWDMDTTNTGELFF. Written as DNA, the CDR3 is TGTGCCACCGCCTGGGACATGGATACTACGAACACCGGGGAGCTGTTTTTT.

This rearrangement joins TRBV5-1 to TRBJ2-3; possible D gene TRBD1, 6 bases. CDR3 length equals 15 residues. The germline V gene has CDR1 SGHRS and CDR2 YFSETQ. The ends were cut back, 4 bases at V and 2 bases at J, with 14 bases in the middle. The CDR3 loop is CASSQARGHTDTQYF. CDR3 sequence (DNA): TGCGCCAGCAGCCAAGCCAGGGGTCACACAGATACGCAGTATTTT.

The gene calls are TRBV2 and TRBJ2-5, with 10 bases aligning to TRBD2. Germline CDR1 is SNHLY and CDR2 is FYNNEI. The CDR3 is 14 amino acids. V was pared by 10 bases and J by 9 bases, with 14 bases of the junction left unmatched. CDR3: CAIDPSGGLMAQYF. The CDR3 DNA follows: TGTGCCATCGACCCTAGCGGGGGCTTGATGGCCCAGTACTTC.

The chain employs TRBV18 and TRBJ2-6; a possible D gene is TRBD2 (6 bases). Germline V gene lookup returns CDR1 KGHSH and CDR2 LQKENI. CDR3 length equals 15 residues. V shed 3 bases and J shed 4 bases, with 10 bases lying between them. The CDR3 is CASSPEGAGANVLTF. The CDR3 nucleotides are TGTGCCAGCTCACCGGAGGGCGCCGGGGCCAACGTCCTGACTTTC.

The V call is TRBV7-9, the J call TRBJ2-7, with 9 bases matching TRBD1. With 5 bases clipped from V and 3 bases from J, the junction kept 8 bases outside the gene matches. The CDR3 loop spans 15 amino acids. Germline CDR1 SEHNR, CDR2 FQNEAQ (reference sequence). In DNA form, the CDR3 reads TGTGCCAGCAGCAATGCCGGGACAGGGCACTACGAGCAGTACTTC. It encodes CASSNAGTGHYEQYF. Together with reference TRBV7-9 and TRBJ2-7, the CDR3 gives the full variable domain: DTGVSQNPRHKITKRGQNVTFRCDPISEHNRLYWYRQTLGQGPEFLTYFQNEAQLEKSRLLSDRFSAERPKGSFSTLEIQRTEQGDSAMYLCASSNAGTGHYEQYFGPGTRLTVT.

The chain uses TRBV6-6 and TRBJ1-1; the match to TRBD1 covers 9 bases. Germline CDR1 and CDR2: MNHNY and SVGAGI (reference sequence). V gave up 2 bases and J gave up 5 bases; unmatched junction bases: 9. The CDR3 runs to 16 residues. The CDR3 DNA is TGTGCCAGCAGTTACGGGACAGGGCATAAGGGGACTGAAGCTTTCTTT. It codes for CASSYGTGHKGTEAFF.

This chain joins TRBV5-1 and TRBJ2-3, with 9 bases matching TRBD2. Trimming removed 1 base from V and 2 bases from J; junction bases left unmatched: 14. The V gene's germline CDR1 is SGHRS and CDR2 YFSETQ. This CDR3 has 19 residues. The CDR3 DNA sequence: TGCGCCAGCAGCTTGACTCCGGGACTAGCTCTTGGGTCCACAGATACGCAGTATTTT. Protein: CASSLTPGLALGSTDTQYF.